This T cell receptor beta chain was identified in a study of cytomegalovirus exposure and HLA in healthy donors. Whole-study results and caveats: The majority of TCR sequences were rare, yet some public TCRs appeared in many donors. Confirmation was obtained in vitro that a few CMV-associated chains are specific for CMV antigens.

This clone was found once. Antigen: not known. The V and J ends lost 7 bases and 7 bases respectively, with 13 bases between them. This CDR3 comprises 12 residues. The germline CDR1 and CDR2 sequences are MDHEN and SYDVKM. This table comes from immunoSEQ multiplex PCR, and its TCRdb copy is limited to in-frame clones, with some not included. This table has about 44,000 clones, 80% to 95% appearing once. This chain joins TRBV28 and TRBJ1-1, with D unclear. Sequenced: PBMCs. This clonotype was sampled from a woman aged 18-29 years in good health and CMV-seronegative. The CDR3 loop reads CASTLRPGEAFF. Here the CDR3 DNA reads TGTGCCAGCACACTGCGTCCTGGTGAAGCTTTCTTT.